These T cell receptor beta chains were read from a single sample in a study of molecular identifiers for immune sequencing clone quantification. MiXCR was run by TCRdb on the PCR reads, yielding one entry per CDR3 protein. The profile shows about 510,000 distinct CDR3 sequences, about 26% of them singletons. Source material: naive CD8+ T cells from blood, with Jurkat cell RNA spiked in. The receptors stem from a human donor in good health. Some libraries in this study had Jurkat cell RNA spiked in. Each CDR3 is given with its conserved first and last residue. Fields, in order: D gene, V gene, J gene, clone size, CDR3 protein, CDR3 DNA. D genes are given only for firm matches. For some rows the clone size is stated as once, few or many, or as a class when expanded; others skip it.

d_call: -; v_call: TRBV6-1; j_call: TRBJ1-2; clone_size: -; cdr3_aa: CASSVRLDWSADGYTF; cdr3_nt: TGTGCCAGCAGTGTACGTCTTGATTGGAGTGCCGATGGCTACACCTTC
d_call: -; v_call: TRBV27; j_call: TRBJ1-6; clone_size: -; cdr3_aa: CASSPLNSPLHF; cdr3_nt: TGTGCCAGCAGTCCACTAAATTCACCCCTCCACTTT
d_call: TRBD2; v_call: TRBV5-1; j_call: TRBJ2-7; clone_size: few; cdr3_aa: CASSLTSGGFEQYF; cdr3_nt: TGCGCCAGCAGCTTAACTAGCGGGGGCTTCGAGCAGTACTTC
d_call: -; v_call: TRBV28; j_call: TRBJ1-1; clone_size: many; cdr3_aa: CASRWRGLRTEAFF; cdr3_nt: TGTGCCAGCAGATGGCGGGGTCTGAGGACTGAAGCTTTCTTT
d_call: -; v_call: TRBV12-3/TRBV12-4; j_call: TRBJ2-7; clone_size: few; cdr3_aa: CASSRTTGTGEQYF; cdr3_nt: TGTGCCAGCAGCCGCACGACAGGGACTGGTGAGCAGTACTTC
d_call: TRBD1; v_call: TRBV7-9; j_call: TRBJ1-4; clone_size: -; cdr3_aa: CASSTSTGASEKLFF; cdr3_nt: TGTGCCAGCAGCACGAGCACAGGGGCCAGTGAAAAACTGTTTTTT
d_call: -; v_call: TRBV20-1; j_call: TRBJ2-2; clone_size: -; cdr3_aa: CSAIAPLTGELFF; cdr3_nt: TGCAGTGCTATAGCCCCTCTCACCGGGGAGCTGTTTTTT
d_call: TRBD1; v_call: TRBV7-6; j_call: TRBJ2-4; clone_size: -; cdr3_aa: CASSETGDVKNTQYF; cdr3_nt: TGTGCCAGCAGCGAAACAGGGGACGTCAAAAACACTCAGTACTTC
d_call: -; v_call: TRBV7-2; j_call: TRBJ2-7; clone_size: few; cdr3_aa: CASSLEGWGYEQYF; cdr3_nt: TGTGCCAGCAGCTTAGAAGGGTGGGGTTACGAGCAGTACTTC
d_call: -; v_call: TRBV29-1; j_call: TRBJ2-1; clone_size: many; cdr3_aa: CSVPAAGNNEQFF; cdr3_nt: TGCAGTGTCCCCGCGGCAGGAAACAATGAGCAGTTCTTC
d_call: -; v_call: TRBV18; j_call: TRBJ1-5; clone_size: -; cdr3_aa: CASSPPGTTSNQPQHF; cdr3_nt: TGTGCCAGCTCACCCCCCGGGACAACGAGCAATCAGCCCCAGCATTTT
d_call: -; v_call: TRBV14; j_call: TRBJ1-4; clone_size: -; cdr3_aa: CASSHGTATNEKLFF; cdr3_nt: TGTGCCAGCAGCCACGGAACAGCGACTAATGAAAAACTGTTTTTT
d_call: -; v_call: TRBV19; j_call: TRBJ2-5; clone_size: many; cdr3_aa: CATQAPDRTQYF; cdr3_nt: TGTGCCACCCAGGCCCCTGATCGGACCCAGTACTTC
d_call: -; v_call: TRBV28; j_call: TRBJ2-3; clone_size: -; cdr3_aa: CACSSTGVSDTQYF; cdr3_nt: TGTGCCTGCAGCTCTACGGGAGTGTCAGATACGCAGTATTTT
d_call: -; v_call: TRBV10-3; j_call: TRBJ2-7; clone_size: -; cdr3_aa: CAISEGPLEYEQYF; cdr3_nt: TGTGCCATCAGTGAGGGGCCACTCGAGTACGAGCAGTACTTC
d_call: -; v_call: TRBV4-2; j_call: TRBJ2-3; clone_size: many; cdr3_aa: CASSQAILDASDTQYF; cdr3_nt: TGTGCCAGCAGCCAAGCGATACTAGACGCCTCAGATACGCAGTATTTT
d_call: -; v_call: TRBV13; j_call: TRBJ2-5; clone_size: many; cdr3_aa: CASGDVTYQETQYF; cdr3_nt: TGTGCCAGCGGGGACGTGACGTACCAAGAGACCCAGTACTTC
d_call: -; v_call: TRBV30; j_call: TRBJ2-7; clone_size: -; cdr3_aa: CAWSGMTTSSYEQYF; cdr3_nt: TGTGCCTGGAGTGGGATGACAACCTCGTCCTACGAGCAGTACTTC
d_call: TRBD2; v_call: TRBV12-3/TRBV12-4; j_call: TRBJ2-1; clone_size: few; cdr3_aa: CASSLVSGAEQFF; cdr3_nt: TGTGCCAGCAGTTTAGTTAGCGGGGCTGAGCAGTTCTTC
d_call: -; v_call: TRBV7-6; j_call: TRBJ2-7; clone_size: many; cdr3_aa: CASSSSGPAHNEQYF; cdr3_nt: TGTGCCAGCAGCTCTAGTGGTCCGGCCCATAACGAGCAGTACTTC
d_call: -; v_call: TRBV6-5; j_call: TRBJ1-4; clone_size: -; cdr3_aa: CASSLRDSAVEKLFF; cdr3_nt: TGTGCCAGCAGTTTACGGGACTCCGCCGTTGAAAAACTGTTTTTT
d_call: -; v_call: TRBV5-8; j_call: TRBJ1-2; clone_size: few; cdr3_aa: CASSLLGSGTQLYGYTF; cdr3_nt: TGTGCCAGCAGCTTACTGGGGTCCGGGACACAGTTGTATGGCTACACCTTC
d_call: -; v_call: TRBV5-6; j_call: TRBJ2-4; clone_size: -; cdr3_aa: CASHRNFLGKNIQYF; cdr3_nt: TGTGCCAGCCACAGAAACTTTTTGGGCAAAAACATTCAGTACTTC
d_call: TRBD2; v_call: TRBV4-3; j_call: TRBJ2-7; clone_size: once; cdr3_aa: CASSQEARLAGVGEAQYF; cdr3_nt: TGCGCCAGCAGCCAGGAGGCAAGGCTAGCGGGAGTTGGGGAGGCGCAGTACTTC
d_call: TRBD2; v_call: TRBV4-1; j_call: TRBJ2-7; clone_size: few; cdr3_aa: CASSQEAGRYEQYF; cdr3_nt: TGCGCCAGCAGCCAAGAAGCGGGGAGGTACGAGCAGTACTTC
d_call: TRBD2; v_call: TRBV7-2; j_call: TRBJ2-7; clone_size: many; cdr3_aa: CASSSAPAASGDEQYF; cdr3_nt: TGTGCCAGCAGCTCAGCCCCGGCCGCTAGCGGGGACGAGCAGTACTTC
d_call: -; v_call: TRBV19; j_call: TRBJ1-5; clone_size: many; cdr3_aa: CASSMATRGDQPQHF; cdr3_nt: TGTGCCAGTAGTATGGCGACGCGGGGAGACCAGCCCCAGCATTTT